These 15 T cell receptor beta chains were sequenced from one sample in a study of control samples from healthy donors and cancer patients. Assay used: immunoSEQ multiplex PCR; TCRdb lists only in-frame clones, some missing. Of some 160,000 clones in the sample, about nine tenths were seen once. The specimen was blood. All receptors derive from a man aged 30-40 years in good health.

This chain joins TRBV29-1 and TRBJ1-2, with unresolved D. V lost 0 bases to trimming and J lost 8 bases, with 16 bases between them. The CDR3 runs 14 residues. The germline gives CDR1 SQVTM, CDR2 ANQGSEA. The CDR3 is CSVEDRKSLDGYTF. DNA of the CDR3: TGCAGCGTTGAAGATCGGAAATCCCTAGACGGCTACACCTTC.

The chain employs TRBV10-3 and TRBJ2-5; 8 bases fit TRBD2. There are 13 residues in the CDR3. Unmatched junction bases numbered 3, after V lost 4 bases and J lost 5 bases. The germline V gene encodes CDR1 ENHRY and CDR2 SYGVKD. CDR3 nucleotides: TGTGCCATCAGTGTAGCGGGGACGGAGACCCAGTACTTC. It specifies CAISVAGTETQYF.

The chain employs TRBV19 and TRBJ2-3; TRBD2 agrees at 7 bases. Germline CDR1 and CDR2: LNHDA and SQIVND (reference sequence). V dropped 6 bases and J dropped 4; count of bases not matched to a gene: 13. The CDR3 has 16 residues. CDR3 coding DNA: TGTGCCAGTAGCAAATACGGGAGCGGGGACGCAGATACGCAGTATTTT. Amino acid sequence: CASSKYGSGDADTQYF.

As concerns this clone: Germline and junction disagree at one end, which may indicate a read error. The chain couples TRBV25-1 to TRBJ2-7, with no clear D. This CDR3 is built from 14 residues. Germline CDR1 reads MGHDK; CDR2 reads SYGVNS. The CDR3 region is CASSEFADSNEQYF. The DNA of the CDR3 is TGTGCCAGCAGTGAATTTGCTGACTCCAACGAGCAGTACTTC.

The rearrangement uses TRBV7-2 and TRBJ2-3; perhaps TRBD2 as D (6 bases). Trimming removed 5 bases at V and 4 bases at J, with 10 bases between. The CDR3 has 13 amino acids. Germline values: CDR1 SGHTA, CDR2 FQGNSA. CDR3: CASSTGGADTQYF. In DNA, the CDR3 is TGTGCCAGCAGCACCGGCGGGGCAGATACGCAGTATTTT. Full variable domain (rest looked up from reference TRBV7-2 and TRBJ2-3): GAGVSQSPSNKVTEKGKDVELRCDPISGHTALYWYRQSLGQGLEFLIYFQGNSAPDKSGLPSDRFSAERTGGSVSTLTIQRTQQEDSAVYLCASSTGGADTQYFGPGTRLTVL.

A single count supports this clone. The chain links TRBV4-3 to TRBJ1-1; D is possibly TRBD1 (5 bases). The CDR3 totals 14 residues. Per germline, CDR1 LGHNA and CDR2 YSLEER. V dropped 0 bases and J dropped 5 bases, with 10 bases sitting between them. The CDR3 here is CASSQEIQGTEAFF. The DNA for the CDR3 is TGCGCCAGCAGCCAAGAGATTCAGGGAACTGAAGCTTTCTTT.

The chain is built from TRBV28 and TRBJ1-3, with D unresolved. Germline values: CDR1 MDHEN, CDR2 SYDVKM. The CDR3 extends over 16 amino acids. Trimming removed 3 bases from V and 1 base from J, with 13 bases in between. For the CDR3, the DNA is TGTGCCAGCAGTTTTGGGGATGGCACTTCTGGAAACACCATATATTTT. This sequence encodes CASSFGDGTSGNTIYF.

The chain recombines TRBV6-5 with TRBJ1-2, with D hard to call. This CDR3 is built from 14 residues. V lost 5 bases, J lost 8 bases, and 18 bases lay in between. Germline lookup yields CDR1 MNHEY and CDR2 SVGAGI. The CDR3 loop reads CASSQIGGFYGYTF. CDR3 nucleotides: TGTGCCAGCAGTCAAATAGGCGGGTTCTACGGCTACACCTTC.

The rearrangement links TRBV5-1 to TRBJ2-2; TRBD1 aligns across 8 bases. From germline, CDR1 is SGHRS and CDR2 YFSETQ. The trim removed 10 bases at V and 1 base at J, leaving 6 bases unmatched. This CDR3 is 14 amino acids long. In nucleotides, the CDR3 is TGCGCCTCGAGACAGGGGATGAACACCGGGGAGCTGTTTTTT. This encodes CASRQGMNTGELFF.

The chain has TRBV28 and TRBJ1-2; D call uncertain. Germline lookup yields CDR1 MDHEN and CDR2 SYDVKM. The V and J ends lost 2 bases and 6 bases respectively, with 10 bases between them. The CDR3 extends over 13 amino acids. The CDR3 DNA reads TGTGCCAGCAGTTTAGCGGGGAGCGATGGCTACACCTTC. Amino acid sequence: CASSLAGSDGYTF.

The chain combines TRBV5-1 with TRBJ2-3, with TRBD2 identical over 10 bases. Per the germline V gene, CDR1 is SGHRS and CDR2 is YFSETQ. With 1 base clipped from V and 4 bases from J, the junction kept 9 bases outside the gene matches. CDR3 length: 17 amino acids. CDR3 sequence (DNA): TGCGCCAGCAGCTTGTTCCCTAGCGGGGGTGGGGCAGATACGCAGTATTTT. Amino acid sequence: CASSLFPSGGGADTQYF.

In this sample, this clone turned up once. The chain combines TRBV18 with TRBJ1-3; TRBD1 aligns across 9 bases. With 5 bases clipped from V and 0 bases from J, the junction kept 8 bases outside the gene matches. This CDR3 has 17 amino acids. CDR1 and CDR2 (germline): KGHSH, LQKENI. The CDR3 DNA reads as TGTGCCAGCTCATGGGACAGGGCCCTTAGCTCTGGAAACACCATATATTTT. It codes for CASSWDRALSSGNTIYF.

The chain has TRBV7-3 and TRBJ2-3, with 8 positions matching TRBD2. CDR3 length equals 16 residues. V lost 1 base and J lost 1; bases outside the gene matches: 4. The germline gives CDR1 SGHTA, CDR2 FQGTGA. The CDR3 nucleotides read TGTGCCAGCAGCTTAATGGCGGGAGGAGGCACAGATACGCAGTATTTT. This sequence encodes CASSLMAGGGTDTQYF.

The genes are TRBV30 and TRBJ1-1, with 7 positions matching TRBD1. CDR1 is GTSNPN and CDR2 is SVGIG in the germline V gene (reference sequence). The CDR3 totals 14 residues. Trimming at V came to 4 bases and at J to 7 bases, leaving 12 bases not matched to a gene. This chain's CDR3 is CAWTGGDRVIEAFF. The CDR3 region has the DNA TGTGCCTGGACCGGGGGAGACAGGGTAATTGAAGCTTTCTTT.

The chain carries TRBV4-3 and TRBJ2-3; unclear D gene. CDR1 is LGHNA, CDR2 YSLEER, per germline. V lost 3 bases, J lost 0 bases, and 10 bases lay in between. The CDR3 has 15 amino acids. Here the CDR3 DNA reads TGCGCCAGCAGCCAGGGCCTCAGAAGCACAGATACGCAGTATTTT. Its translation is CASSQGLRSTDTQYF.